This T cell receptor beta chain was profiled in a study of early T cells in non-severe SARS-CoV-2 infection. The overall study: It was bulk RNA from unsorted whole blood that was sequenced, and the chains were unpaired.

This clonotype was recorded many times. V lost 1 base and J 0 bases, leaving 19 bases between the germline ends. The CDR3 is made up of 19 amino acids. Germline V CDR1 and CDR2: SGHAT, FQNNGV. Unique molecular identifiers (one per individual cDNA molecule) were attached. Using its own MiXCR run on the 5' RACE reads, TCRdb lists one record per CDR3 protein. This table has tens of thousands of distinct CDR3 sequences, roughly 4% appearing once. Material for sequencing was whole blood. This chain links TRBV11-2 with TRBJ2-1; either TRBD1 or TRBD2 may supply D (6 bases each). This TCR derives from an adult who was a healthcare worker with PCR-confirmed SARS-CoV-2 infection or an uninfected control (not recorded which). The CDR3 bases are TGTGCCAGCAGCTTAGCGGGGGCCTCCAGCCACCCCTCCTACAATGAGCAGTTCTTC. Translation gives CASSLAGASSHPSYNEQFF. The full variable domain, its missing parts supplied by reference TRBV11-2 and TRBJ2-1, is EAGVAQSPRYKIIEKRQSVAFWCNPISGHATLYWYQQILGQGPKLLIQFQNNGVVDDSQLPKDRFSAERLKGVDSTLKIQPAKLEDSAVYLCASSLAGASSHPSYNEQFFGPGTRLTVL.